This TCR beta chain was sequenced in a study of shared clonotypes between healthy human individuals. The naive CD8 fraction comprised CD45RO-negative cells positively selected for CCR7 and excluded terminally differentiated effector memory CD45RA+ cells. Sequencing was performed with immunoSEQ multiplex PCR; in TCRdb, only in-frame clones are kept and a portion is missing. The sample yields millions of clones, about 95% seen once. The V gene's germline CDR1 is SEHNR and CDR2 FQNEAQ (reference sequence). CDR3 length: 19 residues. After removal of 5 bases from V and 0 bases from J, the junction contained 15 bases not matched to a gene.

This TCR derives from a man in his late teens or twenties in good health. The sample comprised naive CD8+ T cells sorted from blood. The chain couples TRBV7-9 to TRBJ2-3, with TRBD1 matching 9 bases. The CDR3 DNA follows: TGTGCCAGCAGCCCAGGGCCGGGACAGGGACGTTCTAGCACAGATACGCAGTATTTT. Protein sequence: CASSPGPGQGRSSTDTQYF.